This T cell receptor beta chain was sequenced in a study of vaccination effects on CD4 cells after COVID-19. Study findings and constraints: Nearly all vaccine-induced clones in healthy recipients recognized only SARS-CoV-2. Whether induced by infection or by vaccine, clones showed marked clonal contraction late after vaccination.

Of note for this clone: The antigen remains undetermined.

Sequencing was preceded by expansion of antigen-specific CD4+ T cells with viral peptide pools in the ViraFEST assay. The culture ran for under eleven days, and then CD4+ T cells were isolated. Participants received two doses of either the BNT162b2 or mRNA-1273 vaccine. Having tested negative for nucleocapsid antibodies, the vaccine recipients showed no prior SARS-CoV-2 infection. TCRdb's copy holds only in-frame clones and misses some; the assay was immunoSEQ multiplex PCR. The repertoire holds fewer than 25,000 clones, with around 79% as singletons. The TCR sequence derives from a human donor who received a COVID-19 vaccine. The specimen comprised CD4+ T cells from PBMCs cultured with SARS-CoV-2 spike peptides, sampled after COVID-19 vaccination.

This CDR3 is CASSSRGTGFF. The CDR3 region has the DNA TGTGCCAGCAGTTCAAGAGGGACGGGGTTCTTC. The J gene is TRBJ2-1, the V gene TRBV12-3 or TRBV12-4; D tentatively fits TRBD1 or TRBD2 (5 bases each). Trimming took 4 bases from V and 15 from J, leaving 13 bases between them. This CDR3 is built from 11 residues.